A selection of T cell receptor beta chains follows, all from one sample in a study of T-cell reconstitution after alpha-beta-depleted transplantation in children. TCRdb re-called the PCR reads through MiXCR, storing one row per CDR3 protein. The sample records about 100,000 distinct CDR3 sequences, 5.5% to 7% being singletons. The material sequenced was PBMCs, mostly from graft donor cells, taken 360 days after TCRalphabeta/CD19-depleted stem cell transplant. Receptors originate from a male patient under 10 years old who had a stem cell transplant for acute lymphoblastic leukemia, so the T cells may come from the graft donor. The CDR3 runs from the conserved cysteine through the conserved F or W. The D gene is left open where the match is weak. A clone size is listed for some rows: how often the clone was seen (once, few, many), or a class if it is expanded.

clone_size	d_call	j_call	v_call	cdr3_aa	cdr3_nt
.	TRBD1	TRBJ2-7	TRBV3-1	CASSQGQGAPDEQYF	TGTGCCAGCAGCCAGGGACAGGGGGCCCCTGACGAGCAGTACTTC
many	.	TRBJ2-3	TRBV24-1	CATGAGSTDTQYF	TGTGCCACCGGGGCAGGAAGCACAGATACGCAGTATTTT
.	.	TRBJ2-3	TRBV7-6	CASSSRGGLRDTQYF	TGTGCCAGCAGCTCTCGCGGAGGGCTTCGTGATACGCAGTATTTT
many	.	TRBJ2-7	TRBV28	CASSTQGGTYEQYF	TGTGCCAGCAGTACACAGGGGGGGACCTACGAGCAGTACTTC
many	.	TRBJ2-3	TRBV7-2	CASRERASTDTQYF	TGTGCCTCCCGTGAGCGGGCTAGCACAGATACGCAGTATTTT
few	.	TRBJ2-3	TRBV7-9	CASSSERAPSTDTQYF	TGTGCCAGCAGCTCTGAGCGGGCCCCTAGCACAGATACGCAGTATTTT
few	TRBD1	TRBJ1-2	TRBV4-3	CASSQDLDRGNYGYTF	TGCGCCAGCAGCCAAGACTTGGACAGGGGAAACTATGGCTACACCTTC
many	TRBD1	TRBJ2-3	TRBV24-1	CATSVGGRTDTQYF	TGTGCCACCAGTGTAGGGGGCCGGACAGATACGCAGTATTTT
.	TRBD1	TRBJ2-7	TRBV27	CASSLNRDRPSYEQYF	TGTGCCAGCAGTTTAAACCGGGACAGGCCTTCCTACGAGCAGTACTTC
.	.	TRBJ2-7	TRBV7-9	CASSPWDGAYEQYF	TGTGCCAGCAGCCCCTGGGACGGAGCCTACGAGCAGTACTTC
many	.	TRBJ2-2	TRBV7-2	CASSPNAGELFF	TGTGCCAGCAGCCCGAATGCCGGGGAGCTGTTTTTT
.	TRBD2	TRBJ2-7	TRBV20-1	CSARTSGRKNYEQYF	TGCAGTGCTCGGACTAGCGGGAGAAAGAACTACGAGCAGTACTTC
many	.	TRBJ2-5	TRBV24-1	CATSDLGQLQETQYF	TGTGCCACCAGTGATCTTGGACAGCTCCAAGAGACCCAGTACTTC
many	TRBD2	TRBJ2-2	TRBV12-3/TRBV12-4	CASSLWREGAGELFF	TGTGCCAGCAGTTTATGGCGGGAGGGAGCCGGGGAGCTGTTTTTT
many	.	TRBJ2-2	TRBV29-1	CSALLGTGTTGELFF	TGCAGCGCCCTCTTGGGCACAGGGACCACCGGGGAGCTGTTTTTT
many	TRBD1	TRBJ1-2	TRBV2	CASSGTGVSGYTF	TGTGCCAGTTCCGGGACAGGGGTGTCTGGCTACACCTTC
.	TRBD2	TRBJ2-5	TRBV2	CASSGLAGGTQYF	TGTGCCAGCAGCGGACTAGCCGGGGGGACCCAGTACTTC
.	TRBD1	TRBJ2-7	TRBV27	CASSSRTGRNEQYF	TGTGCCAGCAGTTCCCGGACAGGGAGAAACGAGCAGTACTTC
.	.	TRBJ1-1	TRBV4-2	CASSLFGAPTEAFF	TGTGCCAGCAGCCTTTTTGGGGCCCCGACTGAAGCTTTCTTT
many	TRBD1	TRBJ2-7	TRBV5-1	CASSYTGGSYEQYF	TGCGCCAGCAGCTATACAGGGGGATCCTACGAGCAGTACTTC